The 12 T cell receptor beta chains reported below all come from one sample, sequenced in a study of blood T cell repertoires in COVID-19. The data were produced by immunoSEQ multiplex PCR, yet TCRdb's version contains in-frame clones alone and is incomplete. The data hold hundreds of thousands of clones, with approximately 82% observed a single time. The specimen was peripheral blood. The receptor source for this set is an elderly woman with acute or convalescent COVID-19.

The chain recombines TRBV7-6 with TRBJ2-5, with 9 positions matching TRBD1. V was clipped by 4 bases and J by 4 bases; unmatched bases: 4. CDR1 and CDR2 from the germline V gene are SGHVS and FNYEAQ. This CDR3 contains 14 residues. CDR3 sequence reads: CASSSGQGPETQYF. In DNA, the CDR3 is TGTGCCAGCAGCTCAGGACAGGGGCCAGAGACCCAGTACTTC.

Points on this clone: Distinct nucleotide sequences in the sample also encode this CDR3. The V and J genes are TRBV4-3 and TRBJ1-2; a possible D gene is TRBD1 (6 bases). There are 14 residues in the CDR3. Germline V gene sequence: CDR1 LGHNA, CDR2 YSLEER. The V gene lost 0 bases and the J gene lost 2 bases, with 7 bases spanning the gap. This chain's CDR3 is CASSQEQGNYGYTF. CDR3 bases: TGCGCCAGCAGCCAAGAACAGGGAAACTATGGCTACACCTTC.

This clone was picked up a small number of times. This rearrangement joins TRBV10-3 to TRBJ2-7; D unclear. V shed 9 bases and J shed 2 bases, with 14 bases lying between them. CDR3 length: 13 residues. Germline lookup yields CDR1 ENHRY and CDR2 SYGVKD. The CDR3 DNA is TGTGCCATTCGGCCCAATCAGGCCTACGAGCAGTACTTC. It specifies CAIRPNQAYEQYF.

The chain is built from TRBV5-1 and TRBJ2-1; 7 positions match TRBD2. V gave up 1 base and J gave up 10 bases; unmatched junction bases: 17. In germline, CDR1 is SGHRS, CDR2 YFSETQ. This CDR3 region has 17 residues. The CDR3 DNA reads TGCGCCAGCAGCTTGTGGGCCGGGACTACCGCCTCGGTGGAGCAGTTCTTC. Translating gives CASSLWAGTTASVEQFF.

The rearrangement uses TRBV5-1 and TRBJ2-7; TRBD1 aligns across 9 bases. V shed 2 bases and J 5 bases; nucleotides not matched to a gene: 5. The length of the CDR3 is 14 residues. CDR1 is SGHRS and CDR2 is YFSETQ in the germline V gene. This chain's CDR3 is CASSFWDRVHEQYF. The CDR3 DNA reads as TGCGCCAGCAGCTTCTGGGACAGGGTCCACGAGCAGTACTTC.

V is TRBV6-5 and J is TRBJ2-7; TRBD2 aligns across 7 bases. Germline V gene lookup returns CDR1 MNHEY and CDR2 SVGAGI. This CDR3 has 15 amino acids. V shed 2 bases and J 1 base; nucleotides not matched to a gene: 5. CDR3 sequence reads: CASSYNSGPSYEQYF. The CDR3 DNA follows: TGTGCCAGCAGTTACAATAGCGGGCCGTCCTACGAGCAGTACTTC.

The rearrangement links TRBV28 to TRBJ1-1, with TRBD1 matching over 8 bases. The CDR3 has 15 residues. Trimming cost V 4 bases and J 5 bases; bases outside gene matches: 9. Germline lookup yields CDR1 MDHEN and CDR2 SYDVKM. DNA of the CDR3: TGTGCCAGCAGTTATCCAGGGGGCGCGGGAACTGAAGCTTTCTTT. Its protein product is CASSYPGGAGTEAFF.

CDR3 region: CASSLFGERDYNEQFF. The CDR3 DNA reads as TGTGCCAGCAGTTTATTTGGGGAGAGGGACTACAATGAGCAGTTCTTC. The chain joins TRBV27 to TRBJ2-1; weak D call: TRBD2 (5 bases). Germline V gene sequence: CDR1 MNHEY, CDR2 SMNVEV (reference sequence). Trimming stripped 1 base from V and 3 bases from J, with 13 bases between. This CDR3 has 16 residues.

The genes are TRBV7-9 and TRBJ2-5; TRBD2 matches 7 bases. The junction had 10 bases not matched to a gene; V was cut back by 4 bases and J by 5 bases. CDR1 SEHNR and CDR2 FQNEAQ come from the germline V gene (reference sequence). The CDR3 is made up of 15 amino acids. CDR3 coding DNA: TGTGCCAGCAGCTCGGGGACTATAACATCGGAGACCCAGTACTTC. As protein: CASSSGTITSETQYF.

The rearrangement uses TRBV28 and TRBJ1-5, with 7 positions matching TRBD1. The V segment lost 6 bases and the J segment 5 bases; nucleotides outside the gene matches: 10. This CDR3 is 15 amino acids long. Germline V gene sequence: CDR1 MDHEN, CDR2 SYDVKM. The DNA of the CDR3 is TGTGCCAGCAGCTCCTCGGACAGGCTCGATCAGCCCCAGCATTTT. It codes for CASSSSDRLDQPQHF. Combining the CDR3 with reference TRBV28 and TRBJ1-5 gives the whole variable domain DVKVTQSSRYLVKRTGEKVFLECVQDMDHENMFWYRQDPGLGLRLIYFSYDVKMKEKGDIPEGYSVSREKKERFSLILESASTNQTSMYLCASSSSDRLDQPQHFGDGTRLSIL.

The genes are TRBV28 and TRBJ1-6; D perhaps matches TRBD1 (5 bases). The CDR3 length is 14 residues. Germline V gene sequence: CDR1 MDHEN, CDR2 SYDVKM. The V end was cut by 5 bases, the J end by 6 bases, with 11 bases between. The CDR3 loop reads CASSRRQINSPLHF. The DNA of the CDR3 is TGTGCCAGCAGTCGTAGACAGATTAATTCACCCCTCCACTTT.

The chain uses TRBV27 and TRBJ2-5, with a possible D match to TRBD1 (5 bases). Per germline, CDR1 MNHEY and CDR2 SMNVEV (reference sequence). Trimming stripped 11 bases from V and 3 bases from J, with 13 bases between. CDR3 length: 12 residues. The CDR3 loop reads CAGHWAKETQYF. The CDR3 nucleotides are TGTGCCGGACATTGGGCAAAAGAGACCCAGTACTTC.